These 19 T cell receptor beta chains were sequenced from one sample in a study of read filtering for tumor transcriptome and immune sequencing. From roughly 390 ng of RNA, a library with molecular barcoded alpha/delta and beta/gamma adaptors was made. In TCRdb, the reads were re-called with MiXCR into one record per CDR3 protein. Seen here are about 46,000 distinct CDR3 sequences, approximately 19% observed once, and the top ten hold 30% to 45%. The specimen sequenced was a population of CD138-negative cells sorted from bone marrow. These receptors were taken from a donor aged 40 or older with multiple myeloma.

J is TRBJ2-7 and V is TRBV5-4; D is perhaps TRBD1 (6 bases). Trimming removed 5 bases from V and 0 bases from J, with 9 bases in between. Per germline, CDR1 SGHNT and CDR2 YYREEE (reference sequence). This CDR3 is 13 amino acids long. CDR3 nucleotide sequence: TGTGCCAGCAGACCGGACAGCTCCTACGAGCAGTACTTC. Translation gives CASRPDSSYEQYF.

This rearrangement joins TRBV19 to TRBJ2-1; 10 nucleotides match TRBD1. The CDR3 extends over 17 amino acids. Germline V lookup: CDR1 LNHDA, CDR2 SQIVND (reference sequence). Trimming took 4 bases from V and 5 from J; bases not matched to a gene: 11. The CDR3 DNA is TGTGCCAGTAGTAGCCAACCCGGGACAGGGGCGAACAATGAGCAGTTCTTC. Encoded protein: CASSSQPGTGANNEQFF.

This clonotype was observed at least ten times. The rearrangement joins TRBV5-5 to TRBJ2-1; D is possibly TRBD1 (6 bases). V was clipped by 4 bases and J by 5 bases, with 16 bases between them. Germline CDR1 and CDR2: SGHKS and YYEKEE (reference sequence). This CDR3 has 15 amino acids. The chain's CDR3 is CASSPNRVGDNEQFF. The DNA of the CDR3 is TGTGCCAGCAGCCCGAACAGGGTCGGCGACAATGAGCAGTTCTTC.

This clonotype was counted at least ten times. The chain uses TRBV2 and TRBJ2-3; D possibly corresponds to TRBD2 (6 bases). The V gene's germline CDR1 is SNHLY and CDR2 FYNNEI. The CDR3 runs 14 residues. Trimming left V 6 bases short and J 2 bases short, with 12 bases between. DNA for the CDR3: TGTGCCAGCAGGGATCCGGGGGACACAGATACGCAGTATTTT. It encodes CASRDPGDTDTQYF.

This clonotype was counted ten times or more. The V and J genes are TRBV28 and TRBJ2-1; D is ambiguous. CDR1 and CDR2 (germline): MDHEN, SYDVKM. V shed 3 bases and J shed 4 bases, with 7 bases lying between them. This CDR3 comprises 13 residues. CDR3 region: CASSLIGYNEQFF. CDR3 bases: TGTGCCAGCAGTTTGATAGGGTACAATGAGCAGTTCTTC.

The rearrangement joins TRBV20-1 to TRBJ2-2; D might be TRBD1 (6 bases). V gave up 5 bases and J gave up 6 bases, with 10 bases separating them. Germline CDR1 reads DFQATT; CDR2 reads SNEGSKA (reference sequence). This CDR3 comprises 12 residues. The CDR3 nucleotides read TGCAGTGCTGGCAGGGGCTCCGGGGAGCTGTTTTTT. It translates to CSAGRGSGELFF.

As concerns this clonotype: A much larger clone lies one base from this, so it may be a read error. The genes are TRBV28 and TRBJ2-3; 7 nucleotides align to TRBD1. V gave up 4 bases and J gave up 2 bases; unmatched junction bases: 6. CDR1 and CDR2 (germline): MDHEN, SYDVKM. The CDR3 is made up of 15 amino acids. The CDR3 loop is CASSSAGTDTDTQYF. The CDR3 nucleotides are TGTGCCAGCAGTTCAGCCGGGACAGACACAGATACGCAGTATTTT. Full variable domain (outside the CDR3, taken from reference TRBV28 and TRBJ2-3): DVKVTQSSRYLVKRTGEKVFLECVQDMDHENMFWYRQDPGLGLRLIYFSYDVKMKEKGDIPEGYSVSREKKERFSLILESASTNQTSMYLCASSSAGTDTDTQYFGPGTRLTVL.

The sample holds many counts of this clonotype. The rearrangement joins TRBV29-1 to TRBJ1-1; TRBD1 is a possible D gene (6 bases). Trimming removed 7 bases from V and 0 bases from J, with 12 bases in between. The CDR3 has 13 amino acids. Germline CDR1 and CDR2: SQVTM and ANQGSEA. The DNA of the CDR3 is TGCAGCGGCGAACAGGGCATGAACACTGAAGCTTTCTTT. Its protein product is CSGEQGMNTEAFF.

This clonotype appeared many times. The chain couples TRBV5-1 to TRBJ2-1, with 12 bases identical to TRBD2. Germline CDR1 and CDR2: SGHRS and YFSETQ. This CDR3 spans 15 amino acids. The ends lost 0 bases at V and 7 bases at J; junction bases unmatched: 2. In DNA form, the CDR3 reads TGCGCCAGCAGCTTGGGGCTAGCGGGAGGGAATGAGCAGTTCTTC. It is translated as CASSLGLAGGNEQFF.

This clonotype was found many times. The chain uses TRBV3-1 and TRBJ2-1; no firm D call. The V end lost 0 bases, the J end lost 3 bases, and 9 bases lay between the germline ends. The CDR3 sequence is 15 residues long. Germline V gives CDR1 LGHDT, CDR2 YNNKEL (reference sequence). CDR3 DNA: TGTGCCAGCAGCCAAGAGGGGTTCGTCTACAATGAGCAGTTCTTC. Translating it yields CASSQEGFVYNEQFF.

There are many counts of this clonotype. The CDR3 region has the DNA TGTGCCAGCAGCGTTCCGACCGAGGGAGGGACTAATGAAAAACTGTTTTTT. The encoded protein is CASSVPTEGGTNEKLFF. The chain employs TRBV2 and TRBJ1-4, with D unresolved. Trimming pared 6 bases from V and 2 bases from J, leaving 19 bases between. The germline V gene encodes CDR1 SNHLY and CDR2 FYNNEI. There are 17 residues in the CDR3.

As concerns this clonotype: This may be a read error, as it is one base from a much larger clone. This sequence joins TRBV20-1 and TRBJ1-1; TRBD1 might be the D (5 bases). This CDR3 is built from 12 residues. Germline V gene sequence: CDR1 DFQATT, CDR2 SNEGSKA (reference sequence). This CDR3 reads CSVGGYNTGAFF. The CDR3 nucleotides read TGCAGTGTTGGGGGATACAACACTGGAGCTTTCTTT.

This clonotype was seen ten or more times. This chain connects TRBV5-1 to TRBJ2-1; no firm D call. Germline V gives CDR1 SGHRS, CDR2 YFSETQ. This CDR3 region has 15 residues. V lost 2 bases, J lost 4 bases, and 13 bases lay in between. The CDR3: CASSLLPYPYNEQFF. The CDR3 DNA sequence: TGCGCCAGCAGCTTACTCCCTTACCCATACAATGAGCAGTTCTTC.

This clonotype was seen at least ten times. The J gene is TRBJ2-1, the V gene TRBV2; D is undetermined. The ends were cut back, 2 bases at V and 0 bases at J, with 11 bases in the middle. The CDR3 runs to 16 residues. Germline V lookup: CDR1 SNHLY, CDR2 FYNNEI. CDR3 in DNA: TGTGCCAGCAGTGAAAGTAGGTCCGCCTCCTACAATGAGCAGTTCTTC. Translation: CASSESRSASYNEQFF. The full variable domain, its missing parts supplied by reference TRBV2 and TRBJ2-1, is EPEVTQTPSHQVTQMGQEVILRCVPISNHLYFYWYRQILGQKVEFLVSFYNNEISEKSEIFDDQFSVERPDGSNFTLKIRSTKLEDSAMYFCASSESRSASYNEQFFGPGTRLTVL.

This clonotype has ten or more counts. V and J are TRBV11-3 and TRBJ2-5, with unresolved D. CDR1 and CDR2 from the germline V gene are SGHNT and YENEEA. CDR3 length equals 13 residues. Trimming stripped 1 base from V and 3 bases from J, with 6 bases between. CDR3 bases: TGTGCCAGCAGCTTAGGCGCCAAAGAGACCCAGTACTTC. Protein sequence: CASSLGAKETQYF.

As to this clonotype: A far larger clone is only one base removed, so a read error is likely. This chain connects TRBV6-5 to TRBJ2-1; no clear D gene. CDR1 and CDR2 from the germline V gene are MNHEY and SVGAGI. CDR3 length equals 15 residues. In DNA, the CDR3 is TGTGCCAGCAGTTTACTCTTCGAGACTCCTAATGAGCAGATCTTC. Protein sequence: CASSLLFETPNEQIF.

This clonotype was recorded at least ten times. V is TRBV2 and J is TRBJ2-7, with 10 nucleotides matching TRBD2. This CDR3 has 13 amino acids. V lost 7 bases to trimming and J lost 6 bases; unmatched junction nucleotides: 6. Germline CDR1 is SNHLY and CDR2 is FYNNEI. Here the CDR3 reads CASTGTSGIEQYF. As DNA, the CDR3 is TGTGCCAGCACCGGAACTAGCGGGATCGAGCAGTACTTC.

The sample holds many counts of this clonotype. The rearrangement uses TRBV4-2 and TRBJ1-5; D is perhaps TRBD1 (6 bases). Germline CDR1 reads LGHNA; CDR2 reads YNFKEQ. The CDR3 is 15 residues long. V was clipped by 1 base and J by 3 bases, with 10 bases between them. The CDR3 DNA is TGTGCCAGCAGCCAAGGAGGGGACAACAATCAGCCCCAGCATTTT. As protein: CASSQGGDNNQPQHF.

This clonotype was picked up a small number of times. The chain combines TRBV23-1 with TRBJ1-5; TRBD1 is a possible D gene (6 bases). TRBV23-1 is reported as an ORF; its role is uncertain. Trimming removed 1 base at V and 2 bases at J, with 15 bases between. The CDR3 totals 17 residues. The CDR3: CASSQLDRPYCNQPQHF. The CDR3 bases are TGCGCCAGCAGTCAATTAGACAGGCCTTATTGCAATCAGCCCCAGCATTTT.